The 6 T cell receptor beta chains given below trace back to one sample, sequenced in a study of CD8 T cells in Susac syndrome. RNA was extracted with the RNeasy kit, and a quantity of about 0.45 to 1 ug was reverse transcribed using random hexamers. MiXCR was run by TCRdb on the immunoSEQ multiplex PCR reads, yielding one entry per CDR3 protein. The sample has almost 450,000 distinct CDR3 sequences, more than 80% seen once. Source material: CD8+ T cells from PBMCs. These receptors came from a human donor with multiple sclerosis.

The sample holds one count of this clonotype. The chain combines TRBV6-1 with TRBJ2-7; TRBD1 matches 7 bases. V lost 7 bases, J lost 2 bases, and 5 bases stayed unmatched. This CDR3 has 13 residues. CDR1 MNHNS and CDR2 SASEGT come from the germline V gene. The CDR3 DNA is TGTGCCAGCAAAGAGGGGGCGACCTACGAGCAGTACTTC. Amino acid sequence: CASKEGATYEQYF.

This rearrangement joins TRBV11-2 to TRBJ2-1; D unclear. The germline CDR1 and CDR2 sequences are SGHAT and FQNNGV. This CDR3 contains 9 residues. Trimming left V 8 bases short and J 10 bases short, with 6 bases between. The CDR3 spells CASGREQFF. CDR3 coding DNA: TGTGCCAGCGGCCGCGAGCAGTTCTTC. The full variable domain, completed using reference TRBV11-2 and TRBJ2-1, is EAGVAQSPRYKIIEKRQSVAFWCNPISGHATLYWYQQILGQGPKLLIQFQNNGVVDDSQLPKDRFSAERLKGVDSTLKIQPAKLEDSAVYLCASGREQFFGPGTRLTVL.

CDR3 in amino acids: CASSLRTTFYEQYF. As DNA, the CDR3 is TGTGCCAGCAGCTTAAGGACTACCTTCTACGAGCAGTACTTC. V is TRBV5-6 and J is TRBJ2-7, with D tentatively TRBD2 (6 bases). Trimming left V 2 bases short and J 3 bases short, with 12 bases between. This CDR3 is built from 14 residues. Germline V CDR1 and CDR2: SGHDT, YYEEEE.

V usage is TRBV7-9 and J usage is TRBJ2-7, with 7 bases identical to TRBD1. The V gene's germline CDR1 is SEHNR and CDR2 FQNEAQ (reference sequence). The CDR3 totals 12 residues. V dropped 5 bases and J dropped 5; count of bases not matched to a gene: 3. The CDR3 loop reads CASSTGTDEQYF. CDR3 coding DNA: TGTGCCAGCAGCACTGGGACAGACGAGCAGTACTTC.

V gene TRBV30 combines with J gene TRBJ2-7, with D perhaps matching TRBD2 (6 bases). CDR1 and CDR2 from the germline V gene are GTSNPN and SVGIG (reference sequence). V lost 0 bases to trimming and J lost 0 bases, with 12 bases between them. The CDR3 extends over 15 amino acids. The CDR3 bases are TGTGCCTGGAGTGTAAGGCGGGGAAGCTCCTACGAGCAGTACTTC. It is translated as CAWSVRRGSSYEQYF.

This chain links TRBV24-1 with TRBJ2-3; no firm D call. Trimming pared 5 bases from V and 6 bases from J, leaving 8 bases between. Germline V gives CDR1 KGHDR, CDR2 SFDVKD. This CDR3 is built from 12 residues. CDR3 sequence reads: CATSATTDTQYF. The CDR3 region has the DNA TGTGCCACCAGTGCTACTACCGATACGCAGTATTTT.